Following are 12 T cell receptor beta chains from one sample sequenced in a study of T cells after yellow fever vaccination. TCRdb ran MiXCR on the 5' RACE reads and lists one entry per CDR3 protein. The sample consists of roughly 340,000 distinct CDR3 sequences, 8.5% to 10% of them appearing once. The sample in question was PBMCs, obtained on the day of the first yellow fever vaccination. The receptor set was obtained from a man aged 18 to 29 who received the YFV17D yellow fever vaccine.

The gene calls are TRBV6-2 or TRBV6-3 and TRBJ2-1; D call uncertain. The CDR3 spans 15 residues. V was clipped by 7 bases and J by 2 bases, with 15 bases between them. Germline CDR1 and CDR2: MNHEY and SVGEGT. The CDR3 protein is CASTSAHWPYNEQFF. In DNA, the CDR3 is TGTGCCAGCACGTCGGCTCACTGGCCCTACAATGAGCAGTTCTTC.

The chain couples TRBV6-1 to TRBJ1-6, with 7 bases matching TRBD1. V dropped 11 bases and J dropped 4; count of bases not matched to a gene: 14. The CDR3 contains 16 residues. Germline CDR1 and CDR2: MNHNS and SASEGT. The CDR3 DNA is TGTGCCCATCGAGACTCAGGGGGTGCATATAATTCACCCCTCCACTTT. Translating it yields CAHRDSGGAYNSPLHF.

The chain recombines TRBV11-1 with TRBJ2-5; D possibly corresponds to TRBD1 (6 bases). CDR1 is SGHAT and CDR2 is FQDESV in the germline V gene (reference sequence). Between the trimmed V and J ends, which lost 5 bases and 5 bases, there was a span of 21 bases. This CDR3 has 16 amino acids. CDR3 sequence (DNA): TGTGCCAGCAGCGACGACCAGGACAGCCGGGTGGAGACCCAGTACTTC. It specifies CASSDDQDSRVETQYF.

The genes are TRBV7-6 and TRBJ1-2; TRBD1 agrees at 11 bases. Germline V CDR1 and CDR2: SGHVS, FNYEAQ. This CDR3 region has 16 residues. V shed 5 bases, J shed 5 bases, and the junction held 10 bases outside the gene matches. DNA of the CDR3: TGTGCCAGCAGCCCTGGACAGGGGGCATCACGATATGGCTACACCTTC. It codes for CASSPGQGASRYGYTF.

This clonotype showed up just a few times. This chain links TRBV10-3 with TRBJ1-5; weak D call: TRBD1 (6 bases). V lost 0 bases and J 7 bases, leaving 13 bases between the germline ends. Germline CDR1 and CDR2: ENHRY and SYGVKD. The CDR3 sequence is 15 residues long. The CDR3 protein is CAISESSTGRQPQHF. The CDR3, as DNA: TGTGCCATCAGTGAGTCCTCCACAGGGAGGCAGCCCCAGCATTTT.

Only a few counts were recorded for this clonotype. V usage is TRBV12-3 or TRBV12-4 and J usage is TRBJ2-5; D possibly corresponds to TRBD2 (6 bases). This CDR3 spans 16 amino acids. V lost 4 bases and J 5 bases, leaving 20 bases between the germline ends. This CDR3 reads CASSSGTRRAGETQYF. The DNA for the CDR3 is TGTGCCAGCAGTTCGGGGACCAGGAGGGCCGGCGAGACCCAGTACTTC.

As concerns this clonotype: A much bigger clone sits one base away, suggesting this may be a read error. J is TRBJ2-5 and V is TRBV6-2 or TRBV6-3; 9 nucleotides align to TRBD2. This CDR3 has 13 amino acids. The germline CDR1 and CDR2 sequences are MNHEY and SVGEGT. The CDR3 nucleotides read TGTGCCAGCAGTTCTCGACTAGCGGAGACCCCGTACTTC. As protein: CASSSRLAETPYF.

This clonotype was counted only a few times. The chain employs TRBV9 and TRBJ1-2; TRBD1 might be the D (5 bases). CDR3 length equals 16 residues. CDR1 is SGDLS, CDR2 YYNGEE, per germline. The germline V and J ends were trimmed by 0 bases and 0 bases, with 12 bases remaining between them. CDR3 in DNA: TGTGCCAGCAGCGTAGCTGGAGGGGAGCCTAACTATGGCTACACCTTC. Translated, it gives CASSVAGGEPNYGYTF.

This clonotype turned up a few times. The rearrangement uses TRBV10-3 and TRBJ2-5, with 9 bases aligning to TRBD2. Trimming removed 10 bases from V and 5 bases from J; junction bases left unmatched: 8. The CDR3 is 13 residues long. Germline CDR1 reads ENHRY; CDR2 reads SYGVKD. The CDR3 loop is CATLAGRGETQYF. CDR3 nucleotides: TGTGCCACCCTAGCGGGGAGGGGGGAGACCCAGTACTTC.

The J gene is TRBJ2-1, the V gene TRBV20-1; D remains unclear. V was shortened by 3 bases and J by 7 bases, with 7 bases between the two germline ends. The CDR3 is 11 amino acids. Germline V lookup: CDR1 DFQATT, CDR2 SNEGSKA (reference sequence). CDR3: CSASSFNEQFF. The CDR3, as DNA: TGCAGTGCTAGTTCATTTAATGAGCAGTTCTTC.

The chain uses TRBV20-1 and TRBJ1-2; D perhaps matches TRBD1 (6 bases). Trimming shortened V by 6 bases and J by 0 bases, and 11 bases separated the two germline ends. This CDR3 comprises 13 residues. The germline V gene has CDR1 DFQATT and CDR2 SNEGSKA (reference sequence). The chain's CDR3 is CSAPRGPNYGYTF. CDR3 coding DNA: TGCAGTGCCCCACGGGGGCCTAACTATGGCTACACCTTC.

This clonotype has at least ten counts. The V gene is TRBV7-2, the J gene TRBJ2-7; maybe TRBD2 (6 bases). The V end lost 2 bases, the J end lost 1 base, and 12 bases lay between the germline ends. The CDR3 runs 15 residues. CDR1 is SGHTA and CDR2 is FQGNSA in the germline V gene. This CDR3 is CASSLQGGLSYEQYV. The CDR3 bases are TGTGCCAGCAGCTTACAGGGAGGTCTATCCTACGAGCAGTACGTC.